The 20 T cell receptor beta chains below come from one sample, sequenced in a study of T and B cells in COVID-19 patients. Each TRB amplification used about 220-500 ng of genomic DNA from blood. Multiplex PCR with BIOMED2 TRB-A/B primer pools amplified TRB rearrangements. From the multiplex PCR reads, TCRdb called clonotypes with MiXCR, one entry per CDR3 protein. The sample comprises 15,000 to 20,000 distinct CDR3 sequences, over 25% of which are singletons, and around 4.8% rests with the top ten. The sequenced sample consisted of blood. All receptors derive from a human donor who had recovered from COVID-19.

This clonotype was counted only a few times. The chain employs TRBV18 and TRBJ1-1, with a possible D match to TRBD1 (6 bases). The V gene lost 3 bases and the J gene lost 1 base, with 15 bases spanning the gap. The CDR3 length is 16 residues. Germline-derived CDR1 and CDR2 are KGHSH and LQKENI. CDR3 protein: CASSPQQGRWNTEAFF. The CDR3 DNA follows: TGTGCCAGCTCACCGCAACAGGGAAGGTGGAACACTGAAGCTTTCTTT.

This clonotype was counted a single time. A much bigger clone sits one base away, suggesting this may be a read error. The genes are TRBV12-3 or TRBV12-4 and TRBJ2-7, with D perhaps matching TRBD1 or TRBD2 (5 bases each). There are 16 residues in the CDR3. CDR3 amino acids: CASSAGSSVGFYKQYF. CDR3 bases: TGTGCCAGCAGTGCAGGGAGCTCCGTGGGGTTCTACAAGCAGTACTTC.

The rearrangement uses TRBV7-2 and TRBJ2-1; D remains ambiguous. The CDR3 has 15 residues. The V gene lost 3 bases and the J gene lost 1 base, with 10 bases spanning the gap. The germline gives CDR1 SGHTA, CDR2 FQGNSA. This CDR3 reads CASSLAFSSYNEQFF. The DNA of the CDR3 is TGTGCCAGCAGCTTGGCTTTTTCTTCCTACAATGAGCAGTTCTTC.

The chain is built from TRBV6-1 and TRBJ1-1; D call uncertain. CDR3 length equals 15 residues. Per germline, CDR1 MNHNS and CDR2 SASEGT. V lost 5 bases and J lost 4, with 17 bases in between. As DNA, the CDR3 is TGTGCCAGCAGTCCATCTCTGGGGATTGGCACTGAAGCTTTCTTT. Amino acids: CASSPSLGIGTEAFF.

This clonotype came up a few times. The V call is TRBV24-1, the J call TRBJ1-5, with D perhaps TRBD1 (5 bases). Germline V gene lookup returns CDR1 KGHDR and CDR2 SFDVKD. Trimming took off 2 bases at V and 6 bases at J, with 7 bases between the two ends. This CDR3 is 13 amino acids long. CDR3 in amino acids: CATSDYQGQPQHF. CDR3 nucleotide sequence: TGTGCCACCAGTGATTATCAGGGTCAGCCCCAGCATTTT.

The chain uses TRBV7-2 and TRBJ1-6, with 7 bases matching TRBD1. The J segment lost 5 bases and the V segment lost 3 bases, leaving 4 bases of the junction unmatched. The CDR3 runs 15 residues. The germline V gene encodes CDR1 SGHTA and CDR2 FQGNSA. The CDR3 nucleotides read TGTGCCAGCAGCTTGCAGGGGGGAGATAATTCACCCCTCCACTTT. The encoded protein is CASSLQGGDNSPLHF.

This chain uses TRBV6-5 with TRBJ2-1, with TRBD2 identical over 12 bases. The germline V gene encodes CDR1 MNHEY and CDR2 SVGAGI. Trimming removed 4 bases from V and 4 bases from J; junction bases left unmatched: 8. This CDR3 contains 17 residues. CDR3: CASSSLAGGLEYNEQFF. DNA for the CDR3: TGTGCCAGCAGTTCCCTAGCGGGGGGGCTGGAGTACAATGAGCAGTTCTTC.

This CDR3 is CASSPPAGLSNYGYTF. Written as DNA, the CDR3 is TGTGCCAGCTCACCTCCCGCAGGACTCTCGAACTATGGCTACACCTTC. The V gene is TRBV18, the J gene TRBJ1-2; D remains ambiguous. CDR3 length: 16 amino acids. Trimming removed 3 bases at V and 2 bases at J, with 16 bases between. Germline CDR1 and CDR2: KGHSH and LQKENI.

The rearrangement joins TRBV14 to TRBJ2-5; no reliable D call. Trimming shortened V by 1 base and J by 1 base, and 13 bases separated the two germline ends. Per germline, CDR1 SGHDN and CDR2 FVKESK. This CDR3 is built from 16 residues. The CDR3: CASSQGTTYAQETQYF. The DNA for the CDR3 is TGTGCCAGCAGCCAAGGAACAACTTATGCCCAAGAGACCCAGTACTTC.

The chain uses TRBV7-6 and TRBJ2-1; 11 bases line up with TRBD2. CDR3 length equals 16 residues. V lost 1 base, J lost 4 bases, and 3 bases stayed unmatched. Germline V gene sequence: CDR1 SGHVS, CDR2 FNYEAQ. The CDR3 protein is CASSLVGLAGYNEQFF. In nucleotides, the CDR3 is TGTGCCAGCAGCTTAGTTGGACTAGCGGGTTACAATGAGCAGTTCTTC.

This clonotype was counted a few times. This chain links TRBV5-4 with TRBJ2-7, with 11 bases that match TRBD1. Germline V gives CDR1 SGHNT, CDR2 YYREEE (reference sequence). Trimming took 4 bases from V and 3 from J; bases not matched to a gene: 9. This CDR3 spans 16 amino acids. CDR3 DNA sequence: TGTGCCAGCAGCAGGCCGGGACAGGGGGATTTCTACGAGCAGTACTTC. This translates into CASSRPGQGDFYEQYF. Drawing the rest from reference TRBV5-4 and TRBJ2-7, the complete variable domain is ETGVTQSPTHLIKTRGQQVTLRCSSQSGHNTVSWYQQALGQGPQFIFQYYREEENGRGNFPPRFSGLQFPNYSSELNVNALELDDSALYLCASSRPGQGDFYEQYFGPGTRLTVT.

Judged by abundance, this clonotype is medium-sized. The rearrangement links TRBV19 to TRBJ2-2, with 8 nucleotides matching TRBD2. CDR1 is LNHDA, CDR2 SQIVND, per germline (reference sequence). The CDR3 sequence is 17 residues long. V was pared by 5 bases and J by 1 base, with 9 bases of the junction left unmatched. The CDR3 DNA sequence: TGTGCCAGTAGTCCCCCGGGACTAGGGCAGAACACCGGGGAGCTGTTTTTT. Translation: CASSPPGLGQNTGELFF.

This clonotype is medium-sized by share. J is TRBJ2-1 and V is TRBV5-5, with a possible D match to TRBD1 (6 bases). The CDR3 loop spans 15 amino acids. The V end lost 0 bases, the J end lost 0 bases, and 7 bases lay between the germline ends. Germline CDR1 is SGHKS and CDR2 is YYEKEE (reference sequence). The CDR3 loop is CASSLGDTSYNEQFF. The CDR3 coding sequence is TGTGCCAGCAGCTTGGGGGACACCTCCTACAATGAGCAGTTCTTC.

This clonotype turned up a few times. The rearrangement joins TRBV12-3 or TRBV12-4 to TRBJ2-3; possibly TRBD2 for D (6 bases). With 3 bases removed from V and 2 bases from J, the gap between germline ends came to 9 bases. The CDR3 is made up of 14 amino acids. The CDR3, as DNA: TGTGCCAGCAGTTTTGGGGGGACCACAGATACGCAGTATTTT. Amino acids: CASSFGGTTDTQYF.

This clonotype was detected many times. The chain links TRBV5-6 to TRBJ2-1; D gene unclear. The CDR3 contains 14 residues. V was pared by 0 bases and J by 4 bases, with 8 bases between. The germline V gene has CDR1 SGHDT and CDR2 YYEEEE. The CDR3: CASSLGQPYNEQFF. CDR3 in DNA: TGTGCCAGCAGCTTGGGTCAGCCTTACAATGAGCAGTTCTTC.

This clonotype was counted a few times. The chain has TRBV24-1 and TRBJ2-2; D not resolved. The length of the CDR3 is 14 residues. Germline lookup yields CDR1 KGHDR and CDR2 SFDVKD. V gave up 2 bases and J gave up 1 base, with 4 bases separating them. CDR3 sequence reads: CATSDWRNTGELFF. The CDR3 bases are TGTGCCACCAGTGATTGGAGGAACACCGGGGAGCTGTTTTTT.

This clonotype occurred many times. The CDR3 DNA reads TGTGCCAGCAGCCTTGGACTAGCGGGGGGCCGGACCGGGGAGCTGTTTTTT. This codes for CASSLGLAGGRTGELFF. This chain links TRBV27 with TRBJ2-2, with 14 bases lining up with TRBD2. Germline CDR1 reads MNHEY; CDR2 reads SMNVEV (reference sequence). This CDR3 is built from 17 residues. V lost 6 bases, J lost 5 bases, and 8 bases stayed unmatched.

This clonotype was counted ten times or more. The gene calls are TRBV5-5 and TRBJ2-1; 15 bases match TRBD2. V lost 4 bases to trimming and J lost 5 bases; unmatched junction nucleotides: 4. The CDR3 is 16 amino acids. Per the germline V gene, CDR1 is SGHKS and CDR2 is YYEKEE (reference sequence). The CDR3 coding sequence is TGTGCCAGCAGCCGGGGACTAGCGGGGGGAAACAATGAGCAGTTCTTC. Amino acids: CASSRGLAGGNNEQFF.

This clonotype has just a few counts. Mismatch with germline at one junction end may stem from a read error. The chain links TRBV6-5 to TRBJ1-5; a weak D match, TRBD1 (5 bases). CDR1 is MNHEY and CDR2 is SVGAGI in the germline V gene. This CDR3 has 13 residues. The CDR3 loop reads CAISESGNQPQHF. The CDR3 region has the DNA TGTGCCATCAGTGAGTCAGGGAATCAGCCCCAGCATTTT.

V is TRBV5-6 and J is TRBJ2-3; 9 bases match TRBD1. This CDR3 has 17 amino acids. V lost 3 bases, J lost 8 bases, and 16 bases stayed unmatched. Germline CDR1 SGHDT, CDR2 YYEEEE. In DNA, the CDR3 is TGTGCCAGCAGCTCGATTCCGGGACAGGGACGTTTTGCTACGCAGTATTTT. Translating it yields CASSSIPGQGRFATQYF.